One and the same sample provided the 6 T cell receptor beta chains below, sequenced in a study of Graves' ophthalmopathy and Graves' hyperthyroidism. RNA transcripts served as template for amplifying TCR beta CDR3 sequences. HTBI primers primed a first-round RT-PCR, and a second-round multiplex PCR followed. TCRdb reprocessed the multiplex PCR reads with MiXCR, giving one entry per CDR3 protein. Among more than 300,000 distinct CDR3 sequences, 15% to 17% were seen once, and the ten largest hold about 7.3%. The source material was peripheral blood. These receptors all come from a woman younger than 30 with stable Graves' hyperthyroidism.

In this sample, this clonotype turned up many times. The chain has TRBV12-3 or TRBV12-4 and TRBJ1-1; TRBD1 matches 8 bases. J lost 5 bases, V lost 5 bases, and 10 bases had no gene match. This CDR3 comprises 15 residues. CDR3 residues: CASSTGTGLRTEAFF. CDR3 in DNA: TGTGCCAGCAGTACAGGGACAGGTTTAAGAACTGAAGCTTTCTTT.

This clonotype was seen at least ten times. V usage is TRBV20-1 and J usage is TRBJ2-5; weak D call: TRBD2 (5 bases). The CDR3 spans 13 residues. The V end lost 7 bases, the J end lost 5 bases, and 17 bases lay between the germline ends. Germline values: CDR1 DFQATT, CDR2 SNEGSKA (reference sequence). The CDR3 DNA is TGCAGTGTCCCCAACGGGGTTGGGGAGACCCAGTACTTC. Translation gives CSVPNGVGETQYF.

This clonotype was seen ten or more times. The chain has TRBV13 and TRBJ2-5, with 7 bases lining up with TRBD1. CDR1 is PRHDT, CDR2 FYEKMQ, per germline (reference sequence). The CDR3 runs 17 residues. Trimming removed 0 bases from V and 5 bases from J; junction bases left unmatched: 12. The CDR3: CASSLGFPPDRVETQYF. CDR3 nucleotides: TGTGCCAGCAGCTTAGGGTTCCCCCCAGACAGGGTCGAGACCCAGTACTTC.

This clonotype was seen many times. The chain couples TRBV20-1 to TRBJ2-7; tentatively, D is TRBD1 (5 bases). Germline V gene data show CDR1 as DFQATT and CDR2 as SNEGSKA (reference sequence). The V and J ends lost 6 bases and 6 bases respectively, with 12 bases between them. The CDR3 extends over 11 amino acids. The CDR3 coding sequence is TGCAGTGCCCGTCTAGGGGTCGAGCAGTACTTC. Translating it yields CSARLGVEQYF.

The chain links TRBV2 to TRBJ2-5, with TRBD2 identical over 8 bases. CDR1 is SNHLY, CDR2 FYNNEI, per germline. The length of the CDR3 is 15 residues. After removal of 1 base from V and 5 bases from J, the junction contained 6 bases not matched to a gene. The CDR3 region is CASSEGLTSAETQYF. The DNA for the CDR3 is TGTGCCAGCAGTGAAGGGTTGACTAGCGCCGAGACCCAGTACTTC.

The sample holds one count of this clonotype. No conserved phenylalanine or tryptophan ends this CDR3, so it is likely a read error. The gene calls are TRBV12-3 or TRBV12-4 and TRBJ1-1; the D is unclear. V shed 5 bases and J shed 5 bases, with 15 bases lying between them. The CDR3 spans 14 residues. The CDR3: CASSLSPRGTEAFV. DNA for the CDR3: TGTGCCAGCAGTCTTTCCCCCAGAGGGACTGAAGCTTTCGTT.